A selection of T cell receptor beta chains follows, all from one sample in a study of blood T cell repertoires in COVID-19. Some clones are missing from TCRdb's copy, which holds only in-frame ones; the method was immunoSEQ multiplex PCR. The repertoire holds under 150,000 clones, about four fifths seen once, with 15% to 20% in the top ten. Sequenced input: PBMCs or T cells enriched from blood (not recorded which). Receptor source: a man younger than 40 who had recovered from COVID-19. CDR3s leave out the opening cysteine and the closing phenylalanine or tryptophan. Rows may omit the clone size; those that give it use once, few, many or a size class.

TRBJ2-2,TRBV2,-,ASSELSGSSGELF
TRBJ2-2,TRBV5-4,-,ASSLEQGAGELF
TRBJ2-5,TRBV5-5,-,ASSLRRAGPGAQY
TRBJ2-7,TRBV25-1,-,ASSRSLAGVDEQY
TRBJ2-7,TRBV29-1,-,SVVGTGAPYEQY
TRBJ1-2,TRBV5-1,-,ASSSTGDDYGYT
TRBJ2-5,TRBV29-1,-,SVVGGMRETQY
TRBJ2-1,TRBV11-3,few,ASSLGAGGNEQF
TRBJ1-5,TRBV19,once,ASSMGGVSNQPQH
TRBJ2-3,TRBV4-1,-,ASSQAGQGSTDTQY
TRBJ2-3,TRBV10-1,-,ASSDALGGVTDTQY
TRBJ2-1,TRBV9,once,ASSPRLTTSGLPNEQF
TRBJ2-1,TRBV6-1,-,ASSGNRGKGYNEQF
TRBJ1-5,TRBV19,few,ASSIGEGSGNQPQH
TRBJ1-2,TRBV7-9,-,ASSLSGGDNYGYT
TRBJ2-7,TRBV2,-,ASSEGGRTYEQY
TRBJ2-2,TRBV24-1,-,ATSTGQAGHTGELF
TRBJ2-7,TRBV10-1,-,ASSRQGAYEQY
TRBJ1-2,TRBV6-5,-,ASSWPVRGGNYGYT
TRBJ1-5,TRBV10-3,-,AIREDRVGPQH
TRBJ1-1,TRBV12-3/TRBV12-4,once,ASSRSFQEEAF
TRBJ2-4,TRBV2,-,ASSADRGSQNIQY
TRBJ1-1,TRBV2,few,ASRATGSTEAF
TRBJ1-1,TRBV2,-,ARAQGGEAF
TRBJ2-7,TRBV5-4,-,ASSRTSGSSYEQY
TRBJ1-6,TRBV2,-,ASREGDSYNSPLH
TRBJ2-3,TRBV6-4,-,ASSDGPGGTDTQY
TRBJ2-3,TRBV18,-,ASSPTGGGVSDTQY
TRBJ1-4,TRBV7-9,-,ASSLGGGPTNEKLF
TRBJ1-5,TRBV19,-,ASSKGQGANQPQH
TRBJ2-1,TRBV3-1/TRBV3-2,-,ASSWGPGLSYNEQF
TRBJ1-2,TRBV5-6,-,ASIMTGASSIGYT
TRBJ2-7,TRBV10-3,-,AISSLTFRAYEQY
TRBJ2-2,TRBV19,-,ASETSGGAGELF
TRBJ2-7,TRBV27,-,ASQDSDNSYEQY
TRBJ1-2,TRBV19,-,ASSIMGAPDYGYT
TRBJ2-5,TRBV18,once,ASSPPSRQETQY
TRBJ1-5,TRBV2,-,ASSAGQGSNQPQH
TRBJ1-2,TRBV19,-,ASSRDYGYT
TRBJ1-1,TRBV5-1,-,ASSFGQGARGNTEAF
TRBJ2-1,TRBV9,-,ASSSSLGTSGRNEQF
TRBJ2-1,TRBV5-6,-,ASSHRGRHNEQF
TRBJ1-1,TRBV6-1,-,ASSELYRAEAF
TRBJ1-4,TRBV6-5,-,ASRSTGEVEKLF
TRBJ2-3,TRBV25-1,-,ASRNNRGTQDTQY
TRBJ1-6,TRBV10-3,-,ATQPGLDSPLH
TRBJ1-1,TRBV11-2,few,ASSFGGQGSNTEAF
TRBJ1-4,TRBV19,-,ASSYGTAAGNEKLF
TRBJ2-6,TRBV10-2,-,ASSEDRGETGANVLT
TRBJ2-3,TRBV4-1,-,ASSQGWAGDTDTQY
TRBJ2-3,TRBV9,-,ASSVRDSGSTDTQY
TRBJ2-7,TRBV5-1,-,ASSLGVEGGEQY